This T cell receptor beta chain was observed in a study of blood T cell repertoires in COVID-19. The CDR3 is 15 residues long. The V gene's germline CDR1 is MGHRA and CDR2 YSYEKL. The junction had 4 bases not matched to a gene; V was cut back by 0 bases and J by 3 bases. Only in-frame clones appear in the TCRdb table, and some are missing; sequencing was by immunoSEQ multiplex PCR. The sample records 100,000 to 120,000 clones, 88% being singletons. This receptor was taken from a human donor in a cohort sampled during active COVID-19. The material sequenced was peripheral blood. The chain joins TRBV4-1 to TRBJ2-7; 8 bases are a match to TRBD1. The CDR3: CASSQENGQGYEQYF. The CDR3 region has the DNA TGCGCCAGCAGCCAAGAGAACGGACAGGGCTACGAGCAGTACTTC.